Listed below are T cell receptor beta chains from one sample, sequenced in a study of shared clonotypes between healthy human individuals. Produced via immunoSEQ multiplex PCR; TCRdb's table is partial and in-frame only. This table has around 480,000 clones, almost 80% appearing once. The material sequenced was PBMCs. Receptors originate from a middle-aged woman in good health. Some clones in this sample may be carry-over from other donors' samples. Both conserved end residues are part of each CDR3.

TRBV30 CAWSRAGLREKLFF
TRBV27 CASSITSGAYNEQFF
TRBV30 CAWSVQGRDSNQPQHF
TRBV11-2 CASSPSGAVTNIQYF
TRBV28 CASSLWGRDGTQYF
TRBV5-6 CASSLAADYGYTF
TRBV6-5 CASRARGAGNQPQHF
TRBV5-1 CASSLVGGSGQPQHF
TRBV13 CASSLGRGTYEQYF
TRBV5-5 CASSPGQGGGNEAFF
TRBV9 CASSVGWDSGNTIYF
TRBV19 CASSTSAGDNEQFF
TRBV10-3 CAISESPGQQTGELFF
TRBV4-2 CASSQVKTSENTDTQYF
TRBV19 CASSTAGSNEKLFF
TRBV7-9 CASSLEGLWGYTF
TRBV5-1 CASRGGLGANVLTF
TRBV7-3 CASSPGGSSYNEQFF
TRBV7-8 CASSLWESTDTQYF
TRBV10-3 CAISAPRTGRSSYEQYF
TRBV28 CASSSRLAGGKQETQYF
TRBV7-2 CASSLLAFSYEQYF
TRBV18 CASSPALEQYF
TRBV30 CAWSTTSYEQYF
TRBV4-1 CASSHPDRGSSYEQYF
TRBV20-1 CSVRDLTGGNF
TRBV7-2 CASSLEAVNTEAFF
TRBV5-1 CASTSSGASTDTQYF
TRBV6-5 CASNPVGGDTEAFF
TRBV7-2 CASSSLLGGVSEQFF
TRBV29-1 CSVERQYNEQFF